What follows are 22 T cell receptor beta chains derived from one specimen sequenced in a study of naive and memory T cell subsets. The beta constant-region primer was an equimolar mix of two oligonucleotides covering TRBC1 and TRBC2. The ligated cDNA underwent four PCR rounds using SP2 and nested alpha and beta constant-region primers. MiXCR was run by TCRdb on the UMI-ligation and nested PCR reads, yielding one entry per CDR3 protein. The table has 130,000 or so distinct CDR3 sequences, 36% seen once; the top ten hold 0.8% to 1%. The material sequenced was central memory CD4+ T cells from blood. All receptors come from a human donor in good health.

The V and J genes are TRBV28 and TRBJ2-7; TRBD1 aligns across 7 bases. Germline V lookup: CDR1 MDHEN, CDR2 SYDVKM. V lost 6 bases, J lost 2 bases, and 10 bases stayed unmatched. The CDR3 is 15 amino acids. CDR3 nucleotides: TGTGCCAGCAGCCGAGGACAGGCGCCTCCCTACGAGCAGTACTTC. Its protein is CASSRGQAPPYEQYF.

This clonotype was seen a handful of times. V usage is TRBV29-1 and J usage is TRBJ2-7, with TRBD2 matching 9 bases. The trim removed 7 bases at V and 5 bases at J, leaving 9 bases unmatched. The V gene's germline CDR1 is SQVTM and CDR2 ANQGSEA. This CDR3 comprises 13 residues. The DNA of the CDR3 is TGCAGCGCTCGGGGACTAGCTGGAAACGAGCAGTACTTC. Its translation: CSARGLAGNEQYF.

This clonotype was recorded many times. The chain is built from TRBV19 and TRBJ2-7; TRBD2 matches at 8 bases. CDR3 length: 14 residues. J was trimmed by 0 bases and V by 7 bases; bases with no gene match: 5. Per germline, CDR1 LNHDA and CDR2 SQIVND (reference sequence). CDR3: CASKLAVSSYEQYF. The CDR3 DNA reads TGTGCCAGTAAACTAGCGGTTAGCTCCTACGAGCAGTACTTC.

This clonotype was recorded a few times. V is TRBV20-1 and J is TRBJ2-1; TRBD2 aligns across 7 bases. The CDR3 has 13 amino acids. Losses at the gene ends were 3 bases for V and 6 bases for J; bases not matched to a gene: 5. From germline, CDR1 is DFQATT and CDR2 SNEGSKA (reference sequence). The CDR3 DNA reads TGCAGTGCTAGCGGACTAGTGGGCAATGAGCAGTTCTTC. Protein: CSASGLVGNEQFF.

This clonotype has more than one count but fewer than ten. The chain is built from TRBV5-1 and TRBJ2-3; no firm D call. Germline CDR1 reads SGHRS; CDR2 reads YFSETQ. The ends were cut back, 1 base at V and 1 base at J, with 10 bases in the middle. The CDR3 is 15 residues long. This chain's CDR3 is CASSLQADRTDTQYF. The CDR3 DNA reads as TGCGCCAGCAGCTTGCAGGCGGACCGCACAGATACGCAGTATTTT.

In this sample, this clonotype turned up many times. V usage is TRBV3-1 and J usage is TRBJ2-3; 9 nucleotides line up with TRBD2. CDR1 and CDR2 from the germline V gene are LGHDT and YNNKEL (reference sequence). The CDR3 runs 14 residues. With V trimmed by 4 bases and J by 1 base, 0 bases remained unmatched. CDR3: CASSRTSGTDTQYF. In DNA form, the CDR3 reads TGTGCCAGCAGCCGGACTAGCGGCACAGATACGCAGTATTTT.

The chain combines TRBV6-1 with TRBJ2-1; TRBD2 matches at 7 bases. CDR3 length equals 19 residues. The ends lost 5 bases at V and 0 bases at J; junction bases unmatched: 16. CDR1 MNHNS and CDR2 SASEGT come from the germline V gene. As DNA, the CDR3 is TGTGCCAGCAGTCTGAGGGGAGGGTCCACCGAGAGCTCCTACAATGAGCAGTTCTTC. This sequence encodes CASSLRGGSTESSYNEQFF.

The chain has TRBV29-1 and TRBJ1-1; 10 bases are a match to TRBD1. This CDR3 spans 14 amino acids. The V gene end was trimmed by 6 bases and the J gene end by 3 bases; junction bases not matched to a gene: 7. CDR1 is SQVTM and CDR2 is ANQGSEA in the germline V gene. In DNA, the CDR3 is TGCAGCGTGGGCGCCGGGACAGGGGACACTGAAGCTTTCTTT. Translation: CSVGAGTGDTEAFF.

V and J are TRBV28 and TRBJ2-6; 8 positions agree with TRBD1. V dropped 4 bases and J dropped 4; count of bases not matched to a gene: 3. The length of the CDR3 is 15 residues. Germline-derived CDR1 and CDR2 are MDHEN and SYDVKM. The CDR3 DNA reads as TGTGCCAGCAGTTGGACAGGGTCCGGGGCCAACGTCCTGACTTTC. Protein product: CASSWTGSGANVLTF.

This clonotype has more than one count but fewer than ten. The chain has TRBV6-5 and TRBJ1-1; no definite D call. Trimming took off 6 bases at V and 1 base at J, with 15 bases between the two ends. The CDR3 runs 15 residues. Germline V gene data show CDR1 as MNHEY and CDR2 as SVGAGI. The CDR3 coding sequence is TGTGCCAGCAGGCACTCGTTGACAACGAACACTGAAGCTTTCTTT. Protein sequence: CASRHSLTTNTEAFF.

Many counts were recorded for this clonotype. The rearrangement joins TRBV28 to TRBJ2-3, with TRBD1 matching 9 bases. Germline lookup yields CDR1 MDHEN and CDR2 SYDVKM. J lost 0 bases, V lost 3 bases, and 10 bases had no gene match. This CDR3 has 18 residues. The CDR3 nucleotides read TGTGCCAGCAGTTTTTCTTTGGGACAGGGTACGAGCACAGATACGCAGTATTTT. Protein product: CASSFSLGQGTSTDTQYF.

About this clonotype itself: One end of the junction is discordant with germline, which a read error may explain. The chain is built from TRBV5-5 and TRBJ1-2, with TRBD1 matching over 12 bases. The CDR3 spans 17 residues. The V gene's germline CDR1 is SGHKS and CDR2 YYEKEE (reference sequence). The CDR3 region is CASSSRDRGLSYYGCTF. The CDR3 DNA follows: TGTGCCAGCAGCTCCCGGGACAGGGGGCTTTCGTACTATGGCTGCACCTTC.

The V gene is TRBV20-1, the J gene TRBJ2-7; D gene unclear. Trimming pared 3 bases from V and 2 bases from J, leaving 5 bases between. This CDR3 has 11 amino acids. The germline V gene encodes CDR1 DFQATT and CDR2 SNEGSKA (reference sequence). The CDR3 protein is CSARVTYEQYF. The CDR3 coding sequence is TGCAGTGCTAGGGTCACCTACGAGCAGTACTTC.

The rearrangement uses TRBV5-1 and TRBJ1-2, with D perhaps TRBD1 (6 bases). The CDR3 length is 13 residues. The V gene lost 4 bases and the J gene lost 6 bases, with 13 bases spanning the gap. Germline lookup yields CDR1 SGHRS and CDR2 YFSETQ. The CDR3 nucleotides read TGCGCCAGCAGCGGAGGGGGGAGTAATGGCTACACCTTC. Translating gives CASSGGGSNGYTF. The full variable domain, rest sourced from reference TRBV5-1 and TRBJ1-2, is KAGVTQTPRYLIKTRGQQVTLSCSPISGHRSVSWYQQTPGQGLQFLFEYFSETQRNKGNFPGRFSGRQFSNSRSEMNVSTLELGDSALYLCASSGGGSNGYTFGSGTRLTVV.

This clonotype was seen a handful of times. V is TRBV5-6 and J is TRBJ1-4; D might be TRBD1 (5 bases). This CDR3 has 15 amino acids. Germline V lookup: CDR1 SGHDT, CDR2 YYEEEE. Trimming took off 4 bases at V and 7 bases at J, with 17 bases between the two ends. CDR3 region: CASSGGTALREKLFF. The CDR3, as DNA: TGTGCCAGCAGCGGCGGGACCGCCTTACGTGAAAAACTGTTTTTT.

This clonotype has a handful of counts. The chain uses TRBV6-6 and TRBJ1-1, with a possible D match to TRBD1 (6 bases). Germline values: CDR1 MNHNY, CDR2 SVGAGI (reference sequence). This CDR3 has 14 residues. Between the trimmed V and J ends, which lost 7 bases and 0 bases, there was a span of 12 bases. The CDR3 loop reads CASNRRGLNTEAFF. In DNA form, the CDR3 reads TGTGCCAGCAATAGGCGGGGGCTGAACACTGAAGCTTTCTTT.

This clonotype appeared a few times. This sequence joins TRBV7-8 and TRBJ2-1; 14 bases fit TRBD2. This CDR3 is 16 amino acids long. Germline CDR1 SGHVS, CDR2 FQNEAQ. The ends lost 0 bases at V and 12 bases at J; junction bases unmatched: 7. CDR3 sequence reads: CASSLATSGRASWQFF. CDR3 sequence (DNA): TGTGCCAGCAGCTTAGCGACTAGCGGGAGGGCCTCATGGCAGTTCTTC. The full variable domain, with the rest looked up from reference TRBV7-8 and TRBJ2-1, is GAGVSQSPRYKVAKRGQDVALRCDPISGHVSLFWYQQALGQGPEFLTYFQNEAQLDKSGLPSDRFFAERPEGSVSTLKIQRTQQEDSAVYLCASSLATSGRASWQFFGPGTRLTVL.

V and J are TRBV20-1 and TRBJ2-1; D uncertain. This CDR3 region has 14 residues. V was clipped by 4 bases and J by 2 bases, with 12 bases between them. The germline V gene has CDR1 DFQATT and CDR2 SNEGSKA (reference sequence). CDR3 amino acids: CSAIDQRTYNEQFF. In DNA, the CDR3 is TGCAGTGCTATCGATCAACGGACCTACAATGAGCAGTTCTTC.

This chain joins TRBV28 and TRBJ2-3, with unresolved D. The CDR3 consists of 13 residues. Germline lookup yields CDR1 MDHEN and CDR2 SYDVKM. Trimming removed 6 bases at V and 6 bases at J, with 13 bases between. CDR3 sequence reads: CASRPSTRDTQYF. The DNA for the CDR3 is TGTGCCAGCAGGCCTTCCACCCGGGATACGCAGTATTTT.

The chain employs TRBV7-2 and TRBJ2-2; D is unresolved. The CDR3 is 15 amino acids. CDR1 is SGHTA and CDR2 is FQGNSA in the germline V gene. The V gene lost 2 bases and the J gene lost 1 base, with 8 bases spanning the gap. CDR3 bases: TGTGCCAGCAGCTTACTACCCGGGAACACCGGGGAGCTGTTTTTT. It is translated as CASSLLPGNTGELFF.

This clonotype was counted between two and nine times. In nucleotides, the CDR3 is TGTGCCAGCAGCTGGCAGGTTGAAGCTTTCTTT. Its protein is CASSWQVEAFF. The chain couples TRBV7-9 to TRBJ1-1; no clear D. Germline values: CDR1 SEHNR, CDR2 FQNEAQ (reference sequence). This CDR3 contains 11 residues. Deletions cut 4 bases from V and 7 bases from J, with 7 bases between.

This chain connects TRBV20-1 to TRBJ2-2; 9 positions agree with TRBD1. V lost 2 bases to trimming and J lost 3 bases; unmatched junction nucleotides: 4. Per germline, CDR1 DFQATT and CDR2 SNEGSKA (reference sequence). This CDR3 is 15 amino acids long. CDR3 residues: CSARRTGVDTGELFF. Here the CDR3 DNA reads TGCAGTGCTAGAAGGACAGGGGTGGACACCGGGGAGCTGTTTTTT.